These T cell receptor beta chains were read from a single sample in a study of blood T cell repertoires in COVID-19. Only in-frame clones appear in the TCRdb table, and some are missing; sequencing was by immunoSEQ multiplex PCR. The repertoire consists of 130,000 to 150,000 clones, with about 79% occurring once and the leading ten covering 9.5% to 13%. Sequences were obtained from peripheral blood. The receptor source for this set is a man in his sixties with active or convalescent COVID-19. Each CDR3 is given with its conserved first and last residue. The D gene is left open where the match is weak. Where a row states a size, it is once, few, many or the class of an expanded clone; other rows omit it.

CDR3 DNA	CDR3 protein	V gene	J gene	clone size	D gene
TGCGCCAGCAGTTTGAGGTTCGGACAGGGGCTCTACAATGAGCAGTTCTTC	CASSLRFGQGLYNEQFF	TRBV23-1	TRBJ2-1	once	TRBD1
TGTGCCAGCAGCCCCTGGACAGACGATAGCAATCAGCCCCAGCATTTT	CASSPWTDDSNQPQHF	TRBV7-9	TRBJ1-5	NA	NA
TGTGCCAGCTCACCGGGACAGGCTAGCTCGTCCGGGGAGCTGTTTTTT	CASSPGQASSSGELFF	TRBV18	TRBJ2-2	NA	TRBD1
TGTGCCAGCAGCCCTCGGACAGGGATTAGGGGCTACACCTTC	CASSPRTGIRGYTF	TRBV11-3	TRBJ1-2	NA	TRBD1
TGTGCCTGGAGTGTAGGGACACCGTTCACCGGGGAGCTGTTTTTT	CAWSVGTPFTGELFF	TRBV30	TRBJ2-2	NA	NA
TGTGCCAGCTCATCCCAAGAGGGAACTGAAGCTTTCTTT	CASSSQEGTEAFF	TRBV6-5	TRBJ1-1	few	NA
TGTGCCAGCAGTGCTAAAGGGGTGAACACTGAAGCTTTCTTT	CASSAKGVNTEAFF	TRBV2	TRBJ1-1	few	NA
TGCAGTGCCTCAGGGAGGCAGACCCAGTACTTC	CSASGRQTQYF	TRBV20-1	TRBJ2-5	NA	NA
TGCGCCAGCAGCCAAGTCCCAGGGTACGGAGAGACCCAGTACTTC	CASSQVPGYGETQYF	TRBV4-1	TRBJ2-5	NA	NA
TGTGCCAGCTCACGCGTGGGGGCTGCTCAAGAGACCCAGTACTTC	CASSRVGAAQETQYF	TRBV18	TRBJ2-5	NA	NA
TGTGCCAGCAGTTTCAGGCAGGGGGGTCAGCCCCAGCATTTT	CASSFRQGGQPQHF	TRBV27	TRBJ1-5	once	TRBD1
TGTGCCAGCAGTCGAGAATACTCTGGAAACACCATATATTTT	CASSREYSGNTIYF	TRBV6-5	TRBJ1-3	once	NA
TGTGCCAGCAGCGTAAGCGGGGGGGTCTCCTACAATGAGCAGTTCTTC	CASSVSGGVSYNEQFF	TRBV9	TRBJ2-1	NA	TRBD2
TGTGCCAGCAGCTCCGAGACAGGGGTTGAAGCTTTCTTT	CASSSETGVEAFF	TRBV11-2	TRBJ1-1	NA	TRBD1
TGTGCCAGCAGGTTAGCGGGAGAGACCCAGTACTTC	CASRLAGETQYF	TRBV11-3	TRBJ2-5	NA	TRBD2
TGCAGCGCCAGGGAGGGGGGGGATTACGAGCAGTACTTC	CSAREGGDYEQYF	TRBV29-1	TRBJ2-7	once	NA
TGTGCCTGGAGCAGGGATCAAGAGACCCAGTACTTC	CAWSRDQETQYF	TRBV30	TRBJ2-5	NA	NA
TGTGCCAGCAGCTTAGATCCAGCGGGGAGCTTCCAAGAGACCCAGTACTTC	CASSLDPAGSFQETQYF	TRBV11-2	TRBJ2-5	NA	TRBD2
TGTGCCATAAAGACAGGGGAGAAGAACACTGAAGCTTTCTTT	CAIKTGEKNTEAFF	TRBV6-5	TRBJ1-1	NA	TRBD1
TGTGCCAGCAGCCCGCCGCAGGAAGAGACCCAGTACTTC	CASSPPQEETQYF	TRBV5-4	TRBJ2-5	NA	NA
TGTGCCAGCAGCTTCGGCGGGGCCCGGAATGAGCAGTTCTTC	CASSFGGARNEQFF	TRBV7-2	TRBJ2-1	NA	NA
TGCAGTGCTAGTTCTTCCGGGAGTAAGTCAGATACGCAGTATTTT	CSASSSGSKSDTQYF	TRBV20-1	TRBJ2-3	many	NA
TGTGCCAGTAACCTATACAGCCCATTCTCTGGAAACACCATATATTTT	CASNLYSPFSGNTIYF	TRBV19	TRBJ1-3	NA	NA
TGTGCCAGCTCTCCGGGTTTGGCTAATGAAAAACTGTTTTTT	CASSPGLANEKLFF	TRBV18	TRBJ1-4	NA	NA
TGTGCCAGCAGACCGGGGGTAGAAGAGACCCAGTACTTC	CASRPGVEETQYF	TRBV6-6	TRBJ2-5	NA	NA
TGTGCCAGCAGCTTAGGTATGAACACTGAAGCTTTCTTT	CASSLGMNTEAFF	TRBV7-2	TRBJ1-1	few	NA
TGTGCCAGCAGTTACTCGAGTCGGCGGGATGAGCAGTTCTTC	CASSYSSRRDEQFF	TRBV6-2/TRBV6-3	TRBJ2-1	NA	NA
TGTGCCAGCAGCTTACGACAGGCGACTATCTATGGCTACACCTTC	CASSLRQATIYGYTF	TRBV7-9	TRBJ1-2	NA	NA
TGTGCCAGCAGTTTGACATCGTTTAGCACAGATACGCAGTATTTT	CASSLTSFSTDTQYF	TRBV27	TRBJ2-3	NA	NA
TGCGCCAGCAGTGAGGCAGGGGCTGGAAACACCATATATTTT	CASSEAGAGNTIYF	TRBV10-2	TRBJ1-3	once	NA
TGTGCCAGCAGCTTGGACTACAACAATGAGCAGTTCTTC	CASSLDYNNEQFF	TRBV11-2	TRBJ2-1	NA	NA
TGTGCCAGCTCACCCATACAGACCAGCACAGATACGCAGTATTTT	CASSPIQTSTDTQYF	TRBV18	TRBJ2-3	NA	NA
TGTGCCAGCAGCGACATGTATGGCGCGAACACCGGGGAGCTGTTTTTT	CASSDMYGANTGELFF	TRBV11-3	TRBJ2-2	NA	NA
TGTGCCAGTAGTTCAGATACAGGGTACCATCAGCCCCAGCATTTT	CASSSDTGYHQPQHF	TRBV19	TRBJ1-5	NA	NA
TGTGCCAGCAGCTCGGACAGGGGGCGCGCCGGGGAGCTGTTTTTT	CASSSDRGRAGELFF	TRBV7-2	TRBJ2-2	NA	TRBD1
TGTGCCAGCAGCTTGAGGAGGGGCGCCCGAAACACCATATATTTT	CASSLRRGARNTIYF	TRBV5-6	TRBJ1-3	NA	NA
TGTGCCAGCAGTTCTGGACAGGGGGTGTCACATAATTCACCCCTCCACTTT	CASSSGQGVSHNSPLHF	TRBV6-2/TRBV6-3	TRBJ1-6	NA	TRBD1
TGTGCCAGCAGCAAAAGGGGGTGGGGAATCACTGAAGCTTTCTTT	CASSKRGWGITEAFF	TRBV21-1	TRBJ1-1	NA	NA
TGCGCCAGCAGCTTGGCATCAGGGGCTGGGGCCAACGTCCTGACTTTC	CASSLASGAGANVLTF	TRBV5-1	TRBJ2-6	once	NA
TGTGCCAGCAGCTTGAGGACAGGGGGCGCGGATGAAAAACTGTTTTTT	CASSLRTGGADEKLFF	TRBV5-4	TRBJ1-4	NA	TRBD1
TGCGCCAGCAGCTTGAACAGGGCTTCCTACGAGCAGTACTTC	CASSLNRASYEQYF	TRBV5-1	TRBJ2-7	NA	NA
TGCGCCAGCAGCCAAGATAAGGGACAGCCTGTTGGAGGCTACACCTTC	CASSQDKGQPVGGYTF	TRBV4-3	TRBJ1-2	NA	TRBD1
TGTGCCTGGAGTCAGGGGTCTGCTGGAAACACCATATATTTT	CAWSQGSAGNTIYF	TRBV30	TRBJ1-3	few	NA
TGTGCCAGCAGCTTAGCCACAGCATGGAGGGACTATCAGCCCCAGCATTTT	CASSLATAWRDYQPQHF	TRBV7-2	TRBJ1-5	NA	NA
TGTGCCAGCAGCTCAAGTAGTGAGCAGTTCTTC	CASSSSSEQFF	TRBV7-2	TRBJ2-1	once	NA
TGTGCCAGCGATCGGGTCGACACTGAAGCTTTCTTT	CASDRVDTEAFF	TRBV2	TRBJ1-1	once	NA
TGTGCCAGCAGCACGGGACAGGGGACCCAGAACACCATATATTTT	CASSTGQGTQNTIYF	TRBV11-3	TRBJ1-3	NA	TRBD1
TGTGCCAGCAGCAAAGTGGTGGCAGGCTCCTACGAGCAGTACTTC	CASSKVVAGSYEQYF	TRBV21-1	TRBJ2-7	few	NA
TGTGCCAGCAGCTTAGCGCGCGGTCCGAGTGAAAAACTGTTTTTT	CASSLARGPSEKLFF	TRBV7-9	TRBJ1-4	NA	NA
TGCGCCAGCAGCCAAGAGTATTTGGGAGGCGTCGGGGTCGCAGCTTTCTTT	CASSQEYLGGVGVAAFF	TRBV4-1	TRBJ1-1	once	NA
TGTGCCAGCAGCTTACGGGGGGCCTCATTAGGGGAGGAGTTCTTC	CASSLRGASLGEEFF	TRBV7-2	TRBJ2-1	NA	NA
TGTGCCACCAGTGGGACTAACAATGAGCAGTTCTTC	CATSGTNNEQFF	TRBV24-1	TRBJ2-1	NA	NA
TGTGCCAGCAAGACAGGGTTAAGCGGGGAGCTGTTTTTT	CASKTGLSGELFF	TRBV7-8	TRBJ2-2	NA	TRBD1
TGTGCCAGCAGCTCCAGGAGGGGGCTTGGAAACACCATATATTTT	CASSSRRGLGNTIYF	TRBV11-3	TRBJ1-3	few	TRBD1
TGTGCCAGCAGCTCCGGCGGGCGGGATCTCTCCAATGAGCAGTTCTTC	CASSSGGRDLSNEQFF	TRBV7-6	TRBJ2-1	few	NA
TGTGCCAGCAGCGTAGGGGCCTCGGAAGAGACCCAGTACTTC	CASSVGASEETQYF	TRBV9	TRBJ2-5	few	NA
TGTGCCAGCAGCAAGGGACAGGGGGCAAGGCCCTATAATTCACCCCTCCACTTT	CASSKGQGARPYNSPLHF	TRBV5-8	TRBJ1-6	NA	TRBD1
TGTGCCAGCAGCACACTGGGACTAGCGGGAGGTCCGCCCGGGGAGCTGTTTTTT	CASSTLGLAGGPPGELFF	TRBV7-9	TRBJ2-2	few	TRBD2